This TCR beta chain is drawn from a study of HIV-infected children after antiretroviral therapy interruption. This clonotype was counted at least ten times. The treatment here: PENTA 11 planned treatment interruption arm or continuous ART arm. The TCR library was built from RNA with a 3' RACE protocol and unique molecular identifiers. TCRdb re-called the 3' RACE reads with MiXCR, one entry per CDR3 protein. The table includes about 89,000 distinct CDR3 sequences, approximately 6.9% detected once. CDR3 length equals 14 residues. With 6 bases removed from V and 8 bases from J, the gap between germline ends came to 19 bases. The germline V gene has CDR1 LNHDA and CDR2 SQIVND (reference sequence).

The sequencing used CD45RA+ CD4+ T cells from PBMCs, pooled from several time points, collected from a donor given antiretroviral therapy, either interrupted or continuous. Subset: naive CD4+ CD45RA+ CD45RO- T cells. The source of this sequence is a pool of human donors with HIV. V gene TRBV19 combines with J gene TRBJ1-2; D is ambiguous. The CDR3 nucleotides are TGTGCCAGTAGCGACGGAGGTCGACCGGGAGGCTACACCTTC. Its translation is CASSDGGRPGGYTF.